This T cell receptor (beta chain) emerged from a study of CD8+CD57+ T cells in acquired aplastic anemia. All patients picked for sequencing had shown, by flow cytometry, an expansion of CD8+CD57+ cells. All participating patients were living with severe acquired aplastic anemia. By the time of blood sampling, patients had still received no therapy. The CDR3 is 16 amino acids. Per germline, CDR1 SGHNT and CDR2 YYREEE (reference sequence). V was cut by 4 bases and J by 4 bases, with 20 bases left in between. General study findings and limits: Shared by patients and controls, around 27 CD8+ CDR3s were abundant in patients. Patients showed no significant difference from controls in CD8+ Simpson's diversity.

On this clonotype: Antigen unknown.

The study profiled TCR beta VDJ and CDR3 using genomic DNA as template. TCRdb recomputed calls from the reads with MiXCR, one row per CDR3 protein. The repertoire holds hundreds of thousands of distinct CDR3 sequences, with around 32% as singletons. The V and J genes are TRBV5-4 and TRBJ2-5; tentative D call: TRBD2 (5 bases). Material for sequencing was sorted CD4+, CD8+, or CD8+CD57+ T cells (not recorded which) from PBMCs. This TCR came from a human donor with aplastic anemia. The CDR3 spells CASSGKDGGRVETQYF. In DNA, the CDR3 is TGTGCCAGCAGCGGGAAGGACGGAGGCCGGGTAGAGACCCAGTACTTC.